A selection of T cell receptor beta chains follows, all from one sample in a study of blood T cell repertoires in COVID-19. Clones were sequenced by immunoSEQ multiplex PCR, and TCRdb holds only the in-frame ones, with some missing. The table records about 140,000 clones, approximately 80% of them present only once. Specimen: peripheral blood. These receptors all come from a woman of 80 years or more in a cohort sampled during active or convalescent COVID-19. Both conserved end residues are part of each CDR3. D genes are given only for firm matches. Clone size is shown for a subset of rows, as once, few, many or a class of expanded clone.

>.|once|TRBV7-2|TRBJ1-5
TGTGCCAGCAGCTACAGTGGGTATATGGCGGGGAACAATCAGCCCCAGCATTTT
CASSYSGYMAGNNQPQHF
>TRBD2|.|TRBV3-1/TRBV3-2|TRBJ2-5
TGTGCCAGCAGCCAAGTAGCGGGGGGGTTGGAGACCCAGTACTTC
CASSQVAGGLETQYF
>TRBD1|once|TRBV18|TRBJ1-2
TGTGCCAGCTCTTCAGGGGGTGATGGCTACACCTTC
CASSSGGDGYTF
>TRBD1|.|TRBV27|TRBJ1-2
TGTGCCAGCAGTGGACAGGGGGCGCTGGGCTATGGCTACACCTTC
CASSGQGALGYGYTF
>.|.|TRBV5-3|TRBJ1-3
TGTGCCAGAGGAACTAACGGGCCTCAGGGCTCATATGGAAACACCATATATTTT
CARGTNGPQGSYGNTIYF
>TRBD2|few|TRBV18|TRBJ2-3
TGTGCCAGCTCACCGCGACTTACTAGCGGGGGGACAGATACGCAGTATTTT
CASSPRLTSGGTDTQYF
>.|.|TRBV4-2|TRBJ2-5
TGTGCCAGCAGCCCCTTTTTGGCGGGGTTGGAGACCCAGTACTTC
CASSPFLAGLETQYF
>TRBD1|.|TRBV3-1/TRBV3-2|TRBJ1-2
TGTGCCAGCAGCCAGGCCAGGGGACAGGGGAATGGCTACACCTTC
CASSQARGQGNGYTF
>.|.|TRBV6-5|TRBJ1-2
TGTGCCAGCATCCTGGAGCGATATGATGGCTACACCTTC
CASILERYDGYTF
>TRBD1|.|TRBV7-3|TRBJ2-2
TGTGCCAGCAGCTTTTATGGGACAGGGGATACCGGGGAGCTGTTTTTT
CASSFYGTGDTGELFF
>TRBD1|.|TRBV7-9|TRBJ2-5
TGTGCCAGCAGCCGCACAGGGGGCGACCAAGAGACCCAGTACTTC
CASSRTGGDQETQYF
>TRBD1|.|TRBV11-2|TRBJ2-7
TGTGCCAGCAGCCGCGGACAGGGGGCCTTCTCCTACGAGCAGTACTTC
CASSRGQGAFSYEQYF
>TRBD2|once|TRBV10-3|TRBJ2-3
TGTGCCATCAAGGGAGCGGGGTACGCTACGCAGTATTTT
CAIKGAGYATQYF
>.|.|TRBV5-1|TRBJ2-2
TGCGCCAGCAGCTTGGAGTACCTAACCGGGGAGCTGTTTTTT
CASSLEYLTGELFF
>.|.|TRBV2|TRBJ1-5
TGTGCCAGCAGTGAAAAGGGGTTTGCAGGGGCCTGGAATCAGCCCCAGCATTTT
CASSEKGFAGAWNQPQHF
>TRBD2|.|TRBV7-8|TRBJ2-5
TGTGCCAGCAGCTTAAGGCTAGCGGGGTCGACGGAGACCCAGTACTTC
CASSLRLAGSTETQYF
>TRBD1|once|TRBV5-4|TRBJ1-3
TGTGCCAGCAGCTTGGATGGGCAGGGGGTTGGAAACACCATATATTTT
CASSLDGQGVGNTIYF
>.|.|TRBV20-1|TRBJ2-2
TGCAGTGCCGGAGCGGTCGGGGAGCTGTTTTTT
CSAGAVGELFF
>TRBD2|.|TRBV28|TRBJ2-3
TGTGCCAGCAGCCCCGGACTAGAAACGCAGTATTTT
CASSPGLETQYF
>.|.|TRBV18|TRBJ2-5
TGTGCCAGCTCGCGCAACGGTCAAAAAGAGACCCAGTACTTC
CASSRNGQKETQYF
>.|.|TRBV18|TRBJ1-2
TGTGCCAGCTCACCCCCCCCCGTCCTCTATGGCTACACCTTC
CASSPPPVLYGYTF
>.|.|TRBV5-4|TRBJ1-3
TGTGCCAGCAGCTTGCGGGAGACCTCTGGAAACACCATATATTTT
CASSLRETSGNTIYF
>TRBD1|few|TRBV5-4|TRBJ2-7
TGTGCCAGCAGCCGAGGGACAGGGCGAACCTACGAGCAGTACTTC
CASSRGTGRTYEQYF
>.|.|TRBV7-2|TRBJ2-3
TGTGCCAGCAGCTTATCTAGAGCTGCCGATACGCAGTATTTT
CASSLSRAADTQYF
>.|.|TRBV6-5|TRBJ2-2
TGTGCCAGCATGAAGGGGGTTGTTGACACCGGGGAGCTGTTTTTT
CASMKGVVDTGELFF
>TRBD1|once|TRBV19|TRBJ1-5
TGTGCCAGTAGTATCGGCGCTCGGACAGGGGGCGCGGGGAGCAATCAGCCCCAGCATTTT
CASSIGARTGGAGSNQPQHF
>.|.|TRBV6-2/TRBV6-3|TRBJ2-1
TGTGCCAGCAGCAACTGGGGCCCAGGATACAATGAGCAGTTCTTC
CASSNWGPGYNEQFF
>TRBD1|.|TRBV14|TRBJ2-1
TGTGCCAGCAGCTTGGGGACAGGCTTAAATTCTGAGCAGTTCTTC
CASSLGTGLNSEQFF
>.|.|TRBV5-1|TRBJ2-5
TGCGCCAGCAGCGACCCCCCGGGACTGAAGAAAGAGACCCAGTACTTC
CASSDPPGLKKETQYF
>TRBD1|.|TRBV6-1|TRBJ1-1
TGTGCCAGCAGTGAACGGGACAGGGGATACACTGAAGCTTTCTTT
CASSERDRGYTEAFF
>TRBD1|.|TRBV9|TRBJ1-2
TGTGCCAGCAGCGCGGCGACAGGGTCTCACTATGGCTACACCTTC
CASSAATGSHYGYTF
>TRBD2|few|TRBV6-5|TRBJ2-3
TGTGCCAGCAGAGCGGAACTAGCGGGGGGGCATACGCAGTATTTT
CASRAELAGGHTQYF
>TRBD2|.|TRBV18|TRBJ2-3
TGTGCCAGCTCATACGGACTAGCGGGGAGCACAGATACGCAGTATTTT
CASSYGLAGSTDTQYF
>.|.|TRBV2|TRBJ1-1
TGTGCCAGCACCCCCGGGGGGGTGAGGAACACTGAAGCTTTCTTT
CASTPGGVRNTEAFF
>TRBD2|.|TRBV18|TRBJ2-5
TGTGCCAGCTCACCGAGCGGGGGATACCAAGAGACCCAGTACTTC
CASSPSGGYQETQYF
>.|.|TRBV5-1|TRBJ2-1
TGCGCCAGCAAGCAGGGTTTAGATCCCTACAATGAGCAGTTCTTC
CASKQGLDPYNEQFF
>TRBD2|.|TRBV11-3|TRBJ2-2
TGTGCCAGCAGCTTAGATGTACGTTTCGGGACTAGCACCGGGGAGCTGTTTTTT
CASSLDVRFGTSTGELFF
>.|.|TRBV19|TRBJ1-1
TGTGCCAGTGCCAGGGAAAACACTGAAGCTTTCTTT
CASARENTEAFF
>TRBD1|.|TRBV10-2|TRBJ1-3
TGCGCCAGCACCCCCCAACAGGGGGGAGGAACCATATATTTT
CASTPQQGGGTIYF
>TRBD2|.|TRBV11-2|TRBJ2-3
TGTGCCAGCAGCTTAGTAGCGGGGAGCACAGATACGCAGTATTTT
CASSLVAGSTDTQYF
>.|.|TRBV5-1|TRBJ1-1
TGCGCCAGCAGCTTGGCAGGGATGAACACTGAAGCTTTCTTT
CASSLAGMNTEAFF